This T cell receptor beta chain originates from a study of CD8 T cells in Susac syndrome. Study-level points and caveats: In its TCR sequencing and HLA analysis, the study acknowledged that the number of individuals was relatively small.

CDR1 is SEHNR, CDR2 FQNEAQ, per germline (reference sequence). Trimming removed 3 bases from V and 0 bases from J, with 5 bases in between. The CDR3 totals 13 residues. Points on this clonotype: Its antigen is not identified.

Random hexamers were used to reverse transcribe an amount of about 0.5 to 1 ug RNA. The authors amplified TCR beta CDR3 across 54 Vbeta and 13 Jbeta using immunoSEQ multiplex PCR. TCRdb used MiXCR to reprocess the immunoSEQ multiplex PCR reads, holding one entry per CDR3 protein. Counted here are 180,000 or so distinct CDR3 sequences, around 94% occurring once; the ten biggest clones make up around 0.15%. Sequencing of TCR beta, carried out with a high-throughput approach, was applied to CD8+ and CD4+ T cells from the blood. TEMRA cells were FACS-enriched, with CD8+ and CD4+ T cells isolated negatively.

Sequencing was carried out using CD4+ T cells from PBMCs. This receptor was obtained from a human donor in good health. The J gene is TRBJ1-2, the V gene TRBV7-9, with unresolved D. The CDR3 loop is CASSFETNYGYTF. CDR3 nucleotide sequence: TGTGCCAGCAGCTTCGAGACTAACTATGGCTACACCTTC.